This is a list of T cell receptor gamma chains from one sample in a study of gammadelta T cells in human blood. TCRdb re-processed the RT-PCR reads via CATT. The sample lists around 290 gamma-chain clones; approximately 10% were seen once. Sequencing used Vgamma9Vdelta2 gamma-delta T cells from cord blood. These receptors were obtained from a newborn. The CDR3 runs from the conserved cysteine through the conserved F or W. Expanded clones get a size class; other rows say once, few or many, or leave the size out.

large,TRGJP,TRGV9,CALWEAPQELGKKIKVF,TGTGCCTTGTGGGAGGCGCCGCAAGAGTTGGGCAAAAAAATCAAGGTATTT
large,TRGJP,TRGV9,CALWEVHSELGKKNKVF,TGTGCCTTGTGGGAGGTGCATTCAGAGTTGGGCAAAAAAAACAAGGTATTT
medium-sized,TRGJP,TRGV9,CALWEEQELGKKIKVF,TGTGCCTTGTGGGAGGAACAAGAGTTGGGCAAAAAAATCAAGGTATTT
.,TRGJP,TRGV9,CALWEVLGKKIKVF,TGTGCCTTGTGGGAGGTGCTGGGCAAAAAAATCAAGGTATTT
large,TRGJP,TRGV9,CALWEVHSELGKKIKVF,TGTGCCTTGTGGGAGGTGCATTCAGAGTTGGGCAAAAAAATCAAGGTATTT
large,TRGJ1/TRGJ2,TRGV5,CATWDRGTNYYKKLF,TGTGCCACCTGGGACAGGGGGACGAATTATTATAAGAAACTCTTT
hyperexpanded,TRGJP1,TRGV10,CAAWDTTGWFKIF,TGTGCTGCGTGGGATACCACTGGTTGGTTCAAGATATTT
large,TRGJP,TRGV9,CALWDLQELGKKIKVF,TGTGCCTTGTGGGACCTGCAAGAGTTGGGCAAAAAAATCAAGGTATTT
few,TRGJ1/TRGJ2,TRGV9,CALWEVEGKKLF,TGTGCCTTGTGGGAGGTGGAGGGGAAGAAACTCTTT
large,TRGJP,TRGV9,CALWENLGELGKKIKVF,TGTGCCTTGTGGGAGAATCTAGGAGAGTTGGGCAAAAAAATCAAGGTATTT
large,TRGJ1/TRGJ2,TRGV10,CAANYYKKLF,TGTGCTGCGAACTATTATAAGAAACTCTTT
large,TRGJP,TRGV9,CALWEELGKKIKVF,TGTGCCTTGTGGGAAGAGTTGGGCAAAAAAATCAAGGTATTT
hyperexpanded,TRGJP,TRGV9,CALWEVQLGKKIKVF,TGTGCCTTGTGGGAGGTGCAGTTGGGCAAAAAAATCAAGGTATTT
medium-sized,TRGJP1,TRGV9,CALWSYTTGWFKIF,TGTGCCTTGTGGTCTTATACCACTGGTTGGTTCAAGATATTT
large,TRGJP1,TRGV10,CAAWDYTGWFKIF,TGTGCTGCGTGGGATTATACTGGTTGGTTCAAGATATTT
hyperexpanded,TRGJP,TRGV9,CALWEVSPELGKKIKVF,TGTGCCTTGTGGGAGGTGTCCCCAGAGTTGGGCAAAAAAATCAAGGTATTT
large,TRGJP,TRGV9,CALWEPSLMGKKIKVF,TGTGCCTTGTGGGAGCCGTCCCTAATGGGCAAAAAAATCAAGGTATTT
large,TRGJ1/TRGJ2,TRGV9,CALWEVHSSHYKKLF,TGTGCCTTGTGGGAGGTGCATAGTAGTCATTATAAGAAACTCTTT
large,TRGJP,TRGV9,CALWEVRELGKKIKVF,TGTGCCTTGTGGGAGGTGCGCGAGTTGGGCAAAAAAATCAAGGTATTT
large,TRGJ1/TRGJ2,TRGV10,CAAWDFYYKKLF,TGTGCTGCGTGGGATTTTTATTATAAGAAACTCTTT
large,TRGJP1,TRGV3,CATWDRPSWFKIF,TGTGCCACCTGGGACAGGCCGAGTTGGTTCAAGATATTT
large,TRGJ1/TRGJ2,TRGV10,CAAWDYYKKLF,TGTGCTGCGTGGGATTATTATAAGAAACTCTTT
hyperexpanded,TRGJP,TRGV9,CALWELGKKIKVF,TGTGCCTTGTGGGAGTTGGGCAAAAAAATCAAGGTATTT
large,TRGJ1/TRGJ2,TRGV4,CATWDGLSYYKKLF,TGTGCCACCTGGGATGGGCTGAGTTATTATAAGAAACTCTTT
large,TRGJP,TRGV9,CALWEVMELGKKIKVF,TGTGCCTTGTGGGAGGTGATGGAGTTGGGCAAAAAAATCAAGGTATTT
large,TRGJ1/TRGJ2,TRGV9,CALWDYYKKLF,TGTGCCTTGTGGGATTATTATAAGAAACTCTTT
hyperexpanded,TRGJP,TRGV9,CALWEVQELGKKIKVF,TGTGCCTTGTGGGAGGTGCAAGAGTTGGGCAAAAAAATCAAGGTATTT
large,TRGJ1/TRGJ2,TRGV10,CAAWDSPGGKLF,TGTGCTGCGTGGGATTCCCCCGGTGGGAAACTCTTT
medium-sized,TRGJ1/TRGJ2,TRGV10,CAASTTNYYKKLF,TGTGCTGCGTCAACTACGAATTATTATAAGAAACTCTTT
hyperexpanded,TRGJP,TRGV9,CALWEKGELGKKIKVF,TGTGCCTTGTGGGAAAAAGGAGAGTTGGGCAAAAAAATCAAGGTATTT
large,TRGJP,TRGV9,CALWEVHYELGKKIKVF,TGTGCCTTGTGGGAGGTGCACTACGAGTTGGGCAAAAAAATCAAGGTATTT
large,TRGJP,TRGV9,CALWGQELGKKIKVF,TGTGCCTTGTGGGGGCAAGAGTTGGGCAAAAAAATCAAGGTATTT
large,TRGJP1,TRGV10,CAAWAEIPTTGWFKIF,TGTGCTGCGTGGGCTGAAATACCTACCACTGGTTGGTTCAAGATATTT
large,TRGJP,TRGV9,CALWEVQGELGKKIKVF,TGTGCCTTGTGGGAGGTGCAAGGAGAGTTGGGCAAAAAAATCAAGGTATTT
large,TRGJ1/TRGJ2,TRGV10,CAAWALPLYYKKLF,TGTGCTGCGTGGGCCCTTCCCCTTTATTATAAGAAACTCTTT
medium-sized,TRGJP,TRGV9,CALWEAHQELGKKIKVF,TGTGCCTTGTGGGAGGCCCACCAAGAGTTGGGCAAAAAAATCAAGGTATTT
large,TRGJP1,TRGV8,CATWDKWFKIF,TGTGCCACCTGGGATAAATGGTTCAAGATATTT